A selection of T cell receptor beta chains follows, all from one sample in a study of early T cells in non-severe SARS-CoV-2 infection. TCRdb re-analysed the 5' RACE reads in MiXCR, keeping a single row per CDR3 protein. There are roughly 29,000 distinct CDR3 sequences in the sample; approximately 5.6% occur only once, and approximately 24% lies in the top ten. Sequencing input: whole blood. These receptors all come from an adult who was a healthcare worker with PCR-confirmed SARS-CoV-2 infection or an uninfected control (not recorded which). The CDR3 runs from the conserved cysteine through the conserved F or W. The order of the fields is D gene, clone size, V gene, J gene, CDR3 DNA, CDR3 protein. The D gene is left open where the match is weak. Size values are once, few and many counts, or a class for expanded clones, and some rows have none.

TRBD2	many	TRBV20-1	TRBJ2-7	TGCAGTGCTAGAGATAGCGGGGAGCGGCTCGAGCAGTACTTC	CSARDSGERLEQYF
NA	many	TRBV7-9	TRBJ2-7	TGTGCCAGCAGCCTTACAGCGAGTGAGCAGTACTTC	CASSLTASEQYF
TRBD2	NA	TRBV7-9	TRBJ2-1	TGTGCCAGCAGCCCACTCCCGGGACTAGCGGGAGGGCGGTATGAGCAGTTCTTC	CASSPLPGLAGGRYEQFF
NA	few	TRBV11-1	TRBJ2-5	TGTGCCAGCAGCTTACTCATCAAAGAGACCCAGTACTTC	CASSLLIKETQYF
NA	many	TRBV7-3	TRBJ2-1	TGTGCCAGCAGCGGACAATCCGGTCTCAACAATGAGCAGTTCTTC	CASSGQSGLNNEQFF
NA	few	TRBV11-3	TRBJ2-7	TGTGCCAGCAGCTTAGAACAGGCCTACGAGCAGTACTTC	CASSLEQAYEQYF
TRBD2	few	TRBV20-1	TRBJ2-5	TGCAGTGCTAGGAGTAGCGGGGGGTACCAAGAGACCCAGTACTTC	CSARSSGGYQETQYF
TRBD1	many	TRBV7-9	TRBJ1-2	TGTGCCAGCAGCCGAGGACAGGGGGTGCCCTATGGCTACACCTTC	CASSRGQGVPYGYTF
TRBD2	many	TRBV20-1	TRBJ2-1	TGCAGTGCTCCCGACCTGGGGCAGGGAGGGTACAATGAGCAGTTCTTC	CSAPDLGQGGYNEQFF
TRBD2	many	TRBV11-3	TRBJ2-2	TGTGCCAGCAGCACGGGACTAGCGCTGGGGGAGCTGTTTTTT	CASSTGLALGELFF
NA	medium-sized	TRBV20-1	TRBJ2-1	TGCAGTGCTAGTGGGCAGAGGGTCTATGAGCAGTTCTTC	CSASGQRVYEQFF
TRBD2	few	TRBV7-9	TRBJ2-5	TGTGCCAGCAGCTTTCCCCGGGGGGGGGATCGAGAGACCCAGTACTTC	CASSFPRGGDRETQYF
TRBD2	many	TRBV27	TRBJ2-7	TGTGCCAGCAGACGAAATAGCGGGCCCTACTCCTACGAGCAGTACTTC	CASRRNSGPYSYEQYF
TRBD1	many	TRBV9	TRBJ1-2	TGTGCCAGCAGCCCCGACAGGGGGCATGGCTACACCTTC	CASSPDRGHGYTF
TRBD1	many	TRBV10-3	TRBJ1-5	TGTGCCATCAGTTATGACAGGGGTAATCAGCCCCAGCATTTT	CAISYDRGNQPQHF
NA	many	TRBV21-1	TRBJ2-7	TGTGCCAGCTCCCTTGAGGGGAGCTGGTACGAGCAGTACTTC	CASSLEGSWYEQYF
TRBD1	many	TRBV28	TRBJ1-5	TGTGCCAGCACCCCTTCGGACAGGGCCAATCAGCCCCAGCATTTT	CASTPSDRANQPQHF
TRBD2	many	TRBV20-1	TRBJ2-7	TGCAGTGCTAGCGGGACTAGCGGGATTTACGAGCAGTACTTC	CSASGTSGIYEQYF
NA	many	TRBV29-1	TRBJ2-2	TGCAGCGTTGAAGTAACGGGAGCGAACACCGGGGAGCTGTTTTTT	CSVEVTGANTGELFF
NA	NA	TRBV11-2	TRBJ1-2	TGTGCCAGCAGCTTAGTCGCTGATGGCTACACCTTC	CASSLVADGYTF
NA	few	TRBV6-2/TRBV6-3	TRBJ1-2	TGTGCCAGCAGACCAGGGGCGCCAGGCTATGGCTACACCTTC	CASRPGAPGYGYTF
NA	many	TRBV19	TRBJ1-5	TGTGCCAGTAGTATGTACAGACCTTATAGCAATCAGCCCCAGCATTTT	CASSMYRPYSNQPQHF
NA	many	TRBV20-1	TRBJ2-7	TGCAGTGCTTTGTCGGGGGAAAGAAGTTCCTACGAGCAGTACTTC	CSALSGERSSYEQYF
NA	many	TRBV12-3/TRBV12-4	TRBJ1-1	TGTGCCAGCAGCGGAACAAGTGCTTTCTTT	CASSGTSAFF
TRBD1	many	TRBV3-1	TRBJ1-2	TGTGCCAGCAGACCGGGACAGGGGCCTAGAGGGTATGGCTACACCTTC	CASRPGQGPRGYGYTF
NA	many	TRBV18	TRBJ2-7	TGTGCCAGCTCAGATAGGGGGACACCCTACGAGCAGTACTTC	CASSDRGTPYEQYF
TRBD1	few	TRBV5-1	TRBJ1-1	TGCGCCAGCAGCTTAGGACAGGACACTGAAGCTTTCTTT	CASSLGQDTEAFF
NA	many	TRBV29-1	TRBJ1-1	TGCAGCGTTGAGGGGACGGTGAACACTGAAGCTTTCTTT	CSVEGTVNTEAFF
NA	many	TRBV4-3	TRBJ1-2	TGCGCCAGCAGCCAAGATATAGTCGGCAGGGGAAGATATGGCTACACCTTC	CASSQDIVGRGRYGYTF
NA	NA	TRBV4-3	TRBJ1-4	TGCGCCAGCAGCCAAGATACCAGCCGAGCAACTAATGAAAAACTGTTTTTT	CASSQDTSRATNEKLFF
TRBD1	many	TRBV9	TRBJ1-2	TGTGCCAGCAGCGTAGCTTACAGGGGCGGCTATGGCTACACCTTC	CASSVAYRGGYGYTF
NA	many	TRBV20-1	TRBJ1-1	TGCAGTGCTAGAGGTGGTATTAGGGTGGACACTGAAGCTTTCTTT	CSARGGIRVDTEAFF
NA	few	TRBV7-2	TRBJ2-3	TGTGCCAGCAGCCTAGCCCCAGATACGCAGTATTTT	CASSLAPDTQYF
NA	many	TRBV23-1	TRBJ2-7	TGCGCCAGCATCAACCTCCCGTTCAGGGCACCCTACGAGCAGTACTTC	CASINLPFRAPYEQYF
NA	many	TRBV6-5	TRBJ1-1	TGTGCCAGCAGTTTTGGGACCCTCAACACTGAAGCTTTCTTT	CASSFGTLNTEAFF
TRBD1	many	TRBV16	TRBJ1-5	TGTGCCAGCAGCTTACACATTTCAGGGGGCCTGAATCAGCCCCAGCATTTT	CASSLHISGGLNQPQHF
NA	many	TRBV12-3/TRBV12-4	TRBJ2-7	TGTGCCAGCAGTTTGGAGGGGTCGGCCTACGAGCAGTACTTC	CASSLEGSAYEQYF
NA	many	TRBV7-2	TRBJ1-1	TGTGCCAGCAGCTTAGCGGGAGGAGGGGGGACTGAAGCTTTCTTT	CASSLAGGGGTEAFF
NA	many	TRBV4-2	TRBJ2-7	TGTGCCAGCAGCCAGGGACCTCTGGACTCAGCCTACGAGCAGTACTTC	CASSQGPLDSAYEQYF
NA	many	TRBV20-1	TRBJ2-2	TGCAGTGCTAGCGGGAACACCGGGGAGCTGTTTTTT	CSASGNTGELFF
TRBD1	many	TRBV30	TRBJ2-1	TGTGCCTGGAGTGACAGGGGGCTCCACAATGAGCAGTTCTTC	CAWSDRGLHNEQFF
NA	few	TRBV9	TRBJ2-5	TGTGCCAGCAGCCCCCGACAGGCCCCCCAAGAGACCCAGTACTTC	CASSPRQAPQETQYF
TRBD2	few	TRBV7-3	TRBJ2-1	TGTGCCAGCAGCTTTAGCGGGGGGGCCTACAATGAGCAGTTCTTC	CASSFSGGAYNEQFF
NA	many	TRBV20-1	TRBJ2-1	TGCAGTGCAAAGGGGCGGGTCAATGAGCAGTTCTTC	CSAKGRVNEQFF
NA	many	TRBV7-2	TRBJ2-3	TGTGCCAGCACCCTAACACCGGTAGGAGATACGCAGTATTTT	CASTLTPVGDTQYF
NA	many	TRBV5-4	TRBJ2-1	TGTGCCAGCAGTTTCAGGGGAGGAGGCTACAATGAGCAGTTCTTC	CASSFRGGGYNEQFF
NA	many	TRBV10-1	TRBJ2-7	TGCGCCAGCAGTTCTCAGTCGAACCCCTACGAGCAGTACTTC	CASSSQSNPYEQYF